This T cell receptor beta chain comes out of a study of blood T cell repertoires in COVID-19. Only in-frame clones appear in the TCRdb table, and some are missing; sequencing was by immunoSEQ multiplex PCR. The sample holds fewer than 200,000 clones, under 85% seen once. This TCR was sampled from a woman of 80 years or more with acute or convalescent COVID-19. Specimen: peripheral blood.

CDR3 nucleotide sequence: TGTGCCAGCCGGCCGGCGGGAGGGCCCACCGGGGAGCTGTTTTTT. This gives the protein CASRPAGGPTGELFF. The chain is built from TRBV7-2 and TRBJ2-2; 9 bases fit TRBD2. Germline V CDR1 and CDR2: SGHTA, FQGNSA. The CDR3 has 15 residues. V lost 8 bases, J lost 4 bases, and 8 bases stayed unmatched.